This T cell receptor beta chain emerged from a study of T cell repertoires in cytomegalovirus infection. About the study: Recently described HLA-C-restricted plus well-studied HLA-B-restricted CMV epitopes were used. Both CMV infection and a matching HLA type were indicated by public TCR beta signatures.

TCRdb re-called the reads with MiXCR, one entry per CDR3 protein. The sample records hundreds of thousands of distinct CDR3 sequences, roughly a third being singletons. This clonotype was seen a few times. The antigen remains undetermined. CDR1 is LGHDT, CDR2 YNNKEL, per germline (reference sequence). V lost 1 base, J lost 8 bases, and 11 bases lay in between. The CDR3 runs 13 residues. This TCR derives from a human donor in good health (CMV status not recorded). Some clones in this sample may be carry-over from other donors' samples. The specimen comprised cultured PBMCs, sampled from culture after CMV antigen stimulation. The V call is TRBV3-1, the J call TRBJ1-1; tentatively, D is TRBD1 (5 bases). The CDR3 loop is CASSQAPDREAFF. CDR3 coding DNA: TGTGCCAGCAGCCAAGCCCCCGACAGAGAAGCTTTCTTT.